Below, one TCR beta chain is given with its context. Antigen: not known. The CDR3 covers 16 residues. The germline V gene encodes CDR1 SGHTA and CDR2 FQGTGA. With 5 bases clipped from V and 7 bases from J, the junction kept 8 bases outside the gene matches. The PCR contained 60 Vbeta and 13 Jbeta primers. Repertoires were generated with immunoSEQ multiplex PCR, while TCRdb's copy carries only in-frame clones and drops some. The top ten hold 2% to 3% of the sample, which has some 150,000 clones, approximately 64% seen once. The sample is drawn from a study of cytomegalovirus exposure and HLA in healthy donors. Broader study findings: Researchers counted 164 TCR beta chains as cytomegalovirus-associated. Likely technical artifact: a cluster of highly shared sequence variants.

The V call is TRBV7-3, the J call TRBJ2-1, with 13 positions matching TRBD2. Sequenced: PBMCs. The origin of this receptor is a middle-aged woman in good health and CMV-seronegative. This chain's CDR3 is CASSAVLAGGPNEQFF. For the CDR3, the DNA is TGTGCCAGCAGCGCAGTACTAGCGGGGGGGCCGAATGAGCAGTTCTTC.